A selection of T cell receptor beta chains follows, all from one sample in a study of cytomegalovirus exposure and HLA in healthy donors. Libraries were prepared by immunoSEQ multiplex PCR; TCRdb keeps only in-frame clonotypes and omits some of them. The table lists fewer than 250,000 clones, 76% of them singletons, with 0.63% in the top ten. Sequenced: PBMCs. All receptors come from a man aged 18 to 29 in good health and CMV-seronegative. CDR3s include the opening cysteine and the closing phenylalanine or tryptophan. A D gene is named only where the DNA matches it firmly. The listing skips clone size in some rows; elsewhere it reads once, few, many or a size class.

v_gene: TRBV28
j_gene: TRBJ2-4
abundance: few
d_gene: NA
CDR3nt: TGTGCCAGCAGCTGGTATCACGAGGGGGACATTCAGTACTTC
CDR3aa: CASSWYHEGDIQYF

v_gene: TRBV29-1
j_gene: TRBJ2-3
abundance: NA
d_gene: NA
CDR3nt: TGCAGCGTCGTTGGGGGGGCCAGCACAGATACGCAGTATTTT
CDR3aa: CSVVGGASTDTQYF

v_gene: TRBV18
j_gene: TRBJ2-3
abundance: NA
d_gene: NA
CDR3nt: TGTGCCAGCTCACCGAGTGCCCGCGGGGAGGAGTTGGGTACGCAGTATTTT
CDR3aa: CASSPSARGEELGTQYF

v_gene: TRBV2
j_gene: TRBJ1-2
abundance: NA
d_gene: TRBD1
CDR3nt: TGTGCCAGCAGTGAAAGGATAGGGACAGGGTCGAATGGCTACACCTTC
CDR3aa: CASSERIGTGSNGYTF

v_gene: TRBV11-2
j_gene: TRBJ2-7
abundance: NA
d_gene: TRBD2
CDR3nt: TGTGCCACTAGTAGCGGGGCCTCCTACGAGCAGTACTTC
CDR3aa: CATSSGASYEQYF

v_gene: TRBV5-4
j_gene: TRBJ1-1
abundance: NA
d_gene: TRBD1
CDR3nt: TGTGCCAGCAGCACAGGGACAGCCACTGAAGCTTTCTTT
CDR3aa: CASSTGTATEAFF

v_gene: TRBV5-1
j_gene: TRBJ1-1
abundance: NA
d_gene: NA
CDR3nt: TGCGCCAGCAGCTTGGGACCGGGGGACACTGAAGCTTTCTTT
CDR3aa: CASSLGPGDTEAFF

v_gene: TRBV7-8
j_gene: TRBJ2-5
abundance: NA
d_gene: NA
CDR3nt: TGTGCCATTAGACAGGGACTTGGCCAAGAGACCCAGTACTTC
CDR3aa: CAIRQGLGQETQYF

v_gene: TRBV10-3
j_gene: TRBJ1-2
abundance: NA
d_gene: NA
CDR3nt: TGTGCCATCAGTGAGTTCTTTGTTACGTTCACCGACCAGGCTGGCTACACCTTC
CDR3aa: CAISEFFVTFTDQAGYTF

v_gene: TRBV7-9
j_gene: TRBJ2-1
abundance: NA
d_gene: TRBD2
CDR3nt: TGTGCCAGCAGCTGGAGTCCTAGCGGGACCTTCAATGAGCAGTTCTTC
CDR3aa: CASSWSPSGTFNEQFF

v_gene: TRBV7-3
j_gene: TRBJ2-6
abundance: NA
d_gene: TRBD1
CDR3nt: TGTGCCAGCAGCTTATTCGGACAGGGATTTTCTGGGGCCAACGTCCTGACTTTC
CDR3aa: CASSLFGQGFSGANVLTF

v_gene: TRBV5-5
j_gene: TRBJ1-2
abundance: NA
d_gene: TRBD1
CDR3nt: TGTGCCAGCAGGCCCGCACAGGGGAGCTATGGCTACACCTTC
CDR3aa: CASRPAQGSYGYTF

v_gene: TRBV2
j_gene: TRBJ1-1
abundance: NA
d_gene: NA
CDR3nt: TGTGCCAGCAGCTGGGAGGGCATGAACACTGAAGCTTTCTTT
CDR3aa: CASSWEGMNTEAFF

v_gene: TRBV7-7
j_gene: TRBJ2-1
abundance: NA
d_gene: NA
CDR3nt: TGTGCTAGCAGCTTCTTTCCCCACAATGAGCAGTTCTTC
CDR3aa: CASSFFPHNEQFF

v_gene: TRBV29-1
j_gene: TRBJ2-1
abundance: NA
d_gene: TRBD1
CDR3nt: TGCAGCGTTGAAGCCCTAAGGCAGGGGGCCTACAATGAGCAGTTCTTC
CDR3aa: CSVEALRQGAYNEQFF

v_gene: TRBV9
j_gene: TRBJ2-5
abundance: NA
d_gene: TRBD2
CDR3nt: TGTGCCAGCAGCGTAGCTGGGATAGCGGGAGGTAGAGAGACCCAGTACTTC
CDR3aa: CASSVAGIAGGRETQYF

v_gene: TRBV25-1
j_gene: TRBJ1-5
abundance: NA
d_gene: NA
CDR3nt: TGTGCCAGCAGTGGGGGCCCTTCTAATCAGCCCCAGCATTTT
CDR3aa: CASSGGPSNQPQHF

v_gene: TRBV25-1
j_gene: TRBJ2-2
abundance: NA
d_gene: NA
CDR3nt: TGTGCCAGCAGTGAATACGTCCTCACCGGGGAGCTGTTTTTT
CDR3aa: CASSEYVLTGELFF

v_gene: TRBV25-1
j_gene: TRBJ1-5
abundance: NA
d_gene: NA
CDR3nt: TGTGCCAGCAGCACAGACAGAGCCAATCAGCCCCAGCATTTT
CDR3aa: CASSTDRANQPQHF

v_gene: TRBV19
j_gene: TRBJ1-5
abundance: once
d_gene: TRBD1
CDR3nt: TGTGCCAGTAGTTACAGGGGCCAGCCCCAGCATTTT
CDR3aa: CASSYRGQPQHF

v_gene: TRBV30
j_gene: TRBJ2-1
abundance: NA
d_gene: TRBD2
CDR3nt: TGTGCCTGGAGTCACAGCGGGAGTGTTGGTGAGCAGTTCTTC
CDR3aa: CAWSHSGSVGEQFF

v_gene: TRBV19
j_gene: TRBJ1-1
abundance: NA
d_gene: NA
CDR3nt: TGTGCCAGTAGTATAAGGACAGACACGAACACTGAAGCTTTCTTT
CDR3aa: CASSIRTDTNTEAFF

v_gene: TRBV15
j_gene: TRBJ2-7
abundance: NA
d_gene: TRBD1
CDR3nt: TGTGCCACCAGCCCCAGGGTGTTACAGGGGGCAAACGAGCAGTACTTC
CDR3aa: CATSPRVLQGANEQYF

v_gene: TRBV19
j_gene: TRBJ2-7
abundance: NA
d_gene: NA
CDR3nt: TGTGCCAGTAGTGTAGCAGAAAGCTCCTACGAGCAGTACTTC
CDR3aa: CASSVAESSYEQYF

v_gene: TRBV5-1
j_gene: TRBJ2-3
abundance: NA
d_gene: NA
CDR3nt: TGCGCCAGCAGCTTGGGCGTGGTGGGAGGCACAGATACGCAGTATTTT
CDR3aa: CASSLGVVGGTDTQYF

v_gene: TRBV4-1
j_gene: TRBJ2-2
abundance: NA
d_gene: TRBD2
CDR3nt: TGCGCCAGCAGCCAAGAAGGGAGGGCTTGGACCGGGGAGCTGTTTTTT
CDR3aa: CASSQEGRAWTGELFF

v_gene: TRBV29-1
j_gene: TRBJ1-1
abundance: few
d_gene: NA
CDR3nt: TGCAGCGTTTGGGTACAGGAGAACACTGAAGCTTTCTTT
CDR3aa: CSVWVQENTEAFF

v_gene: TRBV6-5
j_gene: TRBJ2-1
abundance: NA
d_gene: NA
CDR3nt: TGTGCCAGCAGCAGACACAACAATGAGCAGTTCTTC
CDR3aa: CASSRHNNEQFF

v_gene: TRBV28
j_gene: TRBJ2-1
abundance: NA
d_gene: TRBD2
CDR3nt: TGTGCCAGCAGTTCCCCATGGACTAGCGGGAGGGCCGGGGTGGGGGATGAGCAGTTCTTC
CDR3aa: CASSSPWTSGRAGVGDEQFF

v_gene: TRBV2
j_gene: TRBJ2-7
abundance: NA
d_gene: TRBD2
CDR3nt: TGTGCCAGCTCTCAAATAGCGGGGACATACGAGCAGTACTTC
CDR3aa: CASSQIAGTYEQYF

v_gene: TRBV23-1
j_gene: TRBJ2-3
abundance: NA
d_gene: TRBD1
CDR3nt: TGCGCCAGCAGTCAAGCCCAGAAACAGGGGCCAGATACGCAGTATTTT
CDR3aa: CASSQAQKQGPDTQYF

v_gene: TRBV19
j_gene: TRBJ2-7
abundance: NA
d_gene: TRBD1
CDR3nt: TGTGCCGGTAGTCCGGGACAGGGAGGCGAGCAGTACTTC
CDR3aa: CAGSPGQGGEQYF

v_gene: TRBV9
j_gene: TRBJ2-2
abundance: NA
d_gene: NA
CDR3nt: TGTGCCAGCAGCGTTGGGGGGACGGACTTAACCGGGGAGCTGTTTTTT
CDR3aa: CASSVGGTDLTGELFF

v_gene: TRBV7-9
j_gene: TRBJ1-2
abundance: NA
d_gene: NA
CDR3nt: TGTGCCAGCAGCCCAAGGACAGAACTATTAGTCGGCTACACCTTC
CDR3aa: CASSPRTELLVGYTF

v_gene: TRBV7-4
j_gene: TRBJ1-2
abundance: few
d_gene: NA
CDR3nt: TGTGCCAGCAGCTCCCTATCGGGTGGAGGCTACACCTTC
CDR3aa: CASSSLSGGGYTF

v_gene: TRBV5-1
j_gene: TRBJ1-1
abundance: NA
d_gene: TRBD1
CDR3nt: TGCGCCAGCAGCAGTAGGACAGGGGGCTTCACTGAAGCTTTCTTT
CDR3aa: CASSSRTGGFTEAFF

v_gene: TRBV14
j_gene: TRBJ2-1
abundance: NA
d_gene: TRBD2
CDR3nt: TGTGCCAGCAGCAGACTAGCGGGACTGACTGAGCAGTTCTTC
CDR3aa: CASSRLAGLTEQFF

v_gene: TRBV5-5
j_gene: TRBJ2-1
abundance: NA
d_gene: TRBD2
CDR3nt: TGTGCCAGCAGCCATAGCGGGAGTACGAATGAGCAGTTCTTC
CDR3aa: CASSHSGSTNEQFF

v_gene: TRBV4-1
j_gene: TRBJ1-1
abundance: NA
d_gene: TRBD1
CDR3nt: TGCGCCAGCAGCCTCGGACAGGGCGACACTGAAGCTTTCTTT
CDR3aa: CASSLGQGDTEAFF

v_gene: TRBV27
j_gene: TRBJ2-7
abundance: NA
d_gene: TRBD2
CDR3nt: TGTGCCAGCAGTTCGACAGCGGGAGCGACCTACGAGCAGTACTTC
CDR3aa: CASSSTAGATYEQYF

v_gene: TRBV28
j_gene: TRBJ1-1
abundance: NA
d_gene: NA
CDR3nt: TGTGCCAGCAGGCGACAGATCAACACTGAAGCTTTCTTT
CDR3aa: CASRRQINTEAFF

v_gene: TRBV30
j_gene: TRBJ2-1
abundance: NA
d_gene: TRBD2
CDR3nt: TGTGCCTGGAGTACCCGGACTAGCGGACTTGGGAATGAGCAGTTCTTC
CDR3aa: CAWSTRTSGLGNEQFF

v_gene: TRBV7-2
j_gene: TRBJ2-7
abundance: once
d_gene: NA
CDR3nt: TGTGCCAGCAGCTCGCCCCTAGTCGGCGAGCAGTACTTC
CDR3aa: CASSSPLVGEQYF

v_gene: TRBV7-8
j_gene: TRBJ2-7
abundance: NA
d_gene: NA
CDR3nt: TGTGCCAGCAGCTTGCCTCCTAGAGGCGGAGACTACGAGCAGTACTTC
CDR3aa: CASSLPPRGGDYEQYF

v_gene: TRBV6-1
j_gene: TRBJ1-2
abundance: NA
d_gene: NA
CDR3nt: TGTGCCAGCACCGAGTCAACTAACTATGGCTACACCTTC
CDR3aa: CASTESTNYGYTF

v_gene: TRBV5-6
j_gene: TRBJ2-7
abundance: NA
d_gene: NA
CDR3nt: TGTGCCAGCAGCAGCGGTACAGGGCTGCCCTACGAGCAGTACTTC
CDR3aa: CASSSGTGLPYEQYF

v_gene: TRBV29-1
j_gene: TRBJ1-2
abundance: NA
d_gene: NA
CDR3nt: TGCAGCGTTGGTACGGCGGGGGGCTACACCTTC
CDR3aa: CSVGTAGGYTF

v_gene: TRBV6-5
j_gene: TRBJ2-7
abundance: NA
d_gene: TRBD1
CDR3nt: TGTGCCAGCAGCCCAGACAGGGGCGCCACCTACGAGCAGTACTTC
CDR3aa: CASSPDRGATYEQYF

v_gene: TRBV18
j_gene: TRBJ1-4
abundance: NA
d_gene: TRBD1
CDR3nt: TGTGCCAGCTCACCGTCAGGGGGCGCGAAGGAAAAACTGTTTTTT
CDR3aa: CASSPSGGAKEKLFF